The next 6 T cell receptor beta chains were all read from a single sample in a study of blood T cell repertoires in COVID-19. TCRdb's copy holds only in-frame clones and misses some; the assay was immunoSEQ multiplex PCR. The sample has about 200,000 clones, 86% seen once; the top ten hold 0.75% to 0.9%. Specimen: peripheral blood. Source of these receptors: a woman aged 65 to 85 with acute or convalescent COVID-19.

The chain carries TRBV24-1 and TRBJ2-3; a possible D gene is TRBD2 (5 bases). There are 13 residues in the CDR3. V lost 3 bases to trimming and J lost 7 bases, with 10 bases between them. Germline V gene lookup returns CDR1 KGHDR and CDR2 SFDVKD. CDR3 coding DNA: TGTGCCACCAGTGATGGCCGAGGGCATACGCAGTATTTT. Translation: CATSDGRGHTQYF.

This clone is a singleton in its sample. The chain employs TRBV9 and TRBJ2-5; maybe TRBD2 (6 bases). V lost 3 bases to trimming and J lost 1 base, with 7 bases between them. This CDR3 has 13 residues. Germline V lookup: CDR1 SGDLS, CDR2 YYNGEE. For the CDR3, the DNA is TGTGCCAGCAGCGGTAGCGGCCAAGAGACCCAGTACTTC. This codes for CASSGSGQETQYF.

This clone was recorded once. Distinct nucleotide sequences in the sample also encode this CDR3. The chain's CDR3 is CASSPLAGGPNEQFF. The CDR3 DNA follows: TGTGCCAGCAGTCCCCTAGCGGGGGGCCCCAATGAGCAGTTCTTC. V usage is TRBV2 and J usage is TRBJ2-1, with 11 bases aligning to TRBD2. The CDR3 contains 15 residues. CDR1 SNHLY and CDR2 FYNNEI come from the germline V gene. V dropped 5 bases and J dropped 6; count of bases not matched to a gene: 6.

This chain links TRBV5-1 with TRBJ2-2, with a tentative D call TRBD1 (6 bases). V lost 0 bases and J lost 4, with 10 bases in between. The length of the CDR3 is 15 residues. The germline gives CDR1 SGHRS, CDR2 YFSETQ. CDR3 in amino acids: CASSLVSGATGELFF. The CDR3 DNA reads TGCGCCAGCAGCTTGGTCTCAGGGGCCACCGGGGAGCTGTTTTTT.

This chain links TRBV7-2 with TRBJ1-5; 9 positions agree with TRBD1. Germline V gene sequence: CDR1 SGHTA, CDR2 FQGNSA. With 1 base clipped from V and 2 bases from J, the junction kept 3 bases outside the gene matches. This CDR3 region has 16 residues. The CDR3 DNA sequence: TGTGCCAGCAGCTTAGGGACAGGGGTTGGCAATCAGCCCCAGCATTTT. As protein: CASSLGTGVGNQPQHF.

This chain uses TRBV5-1 with TRBJ1-6; TRBD1 is a possible D gene (5 bases). The germline CDR1 and CDR2 sequences are SGHRS and YFSETQ. V shed 5 bases and J shed 6 bases, with 15 bases lying between them. The CDR3 sequence is 15 residues long. The CDR3 DNA reads TGCGCCAGCAGTTCGTCGGGGAGGGGTAATTCACCCCTCCACTTT. Its translation is CASSSSGRGNSPLHF. The whole variable domain, remainder taken from reference TRBV5-1 and TRBJ1-6, is KAGVTQTPRYLIKTRGQQVTLSCSPISGHRSVSWYQQTPGQGLQFLFEYFSETQRNKGNFPGRFSGRQFSNSRSEMNVSTLELGDSALYLCASSSSGRGNSPLHFGNGTRLTVT.